This T cell receptor (beta chain) stems from a study of blood T cell repertoires in COVID-19. At the level of the study: Donors in the United States, Italy and Spain gave samples during acute or convalescent COVID-19.

Germline assignment: CDR1 MNHEY and CDR2 SVGAGI. The CDR3 runs to 14 residues. The V and J ends lost 6 bases and 7 bases respectively, with 15 bases between them. Clones were read by immunoSEQ multiplex PCR, and TCRdb kept only the in-frame ones, dropping some. Of about 150,000 clones listed, 78% are singletons. Sequences were obtained from peripheral blood. The source is a man older than 75 with acute or convalescent COVID-19. The chain carries TRBV6-5 and TRBJ1-4; the D is unclear. CDR3 residues: CASSPRAGSEKLFF. DNA of the CDR3: TGTGCCAGCAGCCCGAGGGCAGGTAGTGAAAAACTGTTTTTT.